A selection of T cell receptor beta chains follows, all from one sample in a study of T cell repertoires in cytomegalovirus infection. From the reads, TCRdb called clonotypes with MiXCR, one entry per CDR3 protein. The sample has about 310,000 distinct CDR3 sequences, 20% to 30% seen once; the top ten hold 13%. Their specific antigens are unknown. The starting material was cultured PBMCs, obtained from culture after CMV antigen stimulation. These receptors originate from a human donor in good health (CMV status not recorded). Some clones in this sample may be carry-over from other donors' samples. Both conserved end residues are part of each CDR3. The order of the fields is clone size, D gene, CDR3 length, V gene, J gene, CDR3 DNA, CDR3 protein. The D gene is left open where the match is weak. Clone sizes are given selectively: once, few, many, or a class where the clone is expanded.

few	TRBD2	16	TRBV7-2	TRBJ2-1	TGTGCCAGCAGCTTACAGAGCGGGAGGGGGTTGGGGGAGCAGTTCTTC	CASSLQSGRGLGEQFF
NA	TRBD2	16	TRBV5-4	TRBJ2-3	TGTGCCAGCAGACGAAATTTAGCGGGAGGGGAAGATACGCAGTATTTT	CASRRNLAGGEDTQYF
NA	NA	15	TRBV14	TRBJ2-3	TGTGCCAGCAGCCAAGAGGCTAACCCCGCAGATACGCAGTATTTT	CASSQEANPADTQYF
once	NA	16	TRBV5-1	TRBJ2-6	TGCGCCAGCAGCTTGGTGGCGGGGTCCGGGGCCAACGTCCTGACTTTC	CASSLVAGSGANVLTF
NA	NA	13	TRBV27	TRBJ1-1	TGTGCCAGCAGTTCCAACCTGGGGGCTGAAGCTTTCTTT	CASSSNLGAEAFF
NA	NA	13	TRBV27	TRBJ2-7	TGTGCCAGCAGTTTGGGACTGGAGTACGAGCAGTACTTC	CASSLGLEYEQYF
few	TRBD1	14	TRBV5-6	TRBJ2-7	TGTGCCAGCAGCTTGGGGGACAGCACCTACGAGCAGTACTTC	CASSLGDSTYEQYF
NA	NA	13	TRBV6-8	TRBJ2-1	TGTGCCAGCTCCTGGTCCGGCTACAATGAGCAGTTCTTC	CASSWSGYNEQFF
few	TRBD1	18	TRBV4-1	TRBJ1-5	TGCGCCAGCAGCCGTGGGACAGGGCTAGATAGGAGCAATCAGCCCCAGCATTTT	CASSRGTGLDRSNQPQHF
once	TRBD1	12	TRBV6-6	TRBJ2-7	TGTGCCAGCGCCGATAGGGGGCGCAAGCAGTACTTC	CASADRGRKQYF
NA	NA	15	TRBV5-4	TRBJ1-1	TGTGCCAGCAGTCCCCGCCCCAAGACGAACACTGAAGCTTTCTTT	CASSPRPKTNTEAFF
NA	NA	17	TRBV12-3/TRBV12-4	TRBJ2-1	TGTGCCAGCAGTGATCCCTGGGACTTTTCCCGATACAATGAGCAGTTCTTC	CASSDPWDFSRYNEQFF
NA	NA	16	TRBV10-3	TRBJ2-2	TGTGCCATCAGTGAGGGGCTAGAACCGAACACCGGGGAGCTGTTTTTT	CAISEGLEPNTGELFF
few	TRBD1	13	TRBV28	TRBJ1-1	TGTGCCAGCACCAGGACAGGGGTGGCTGAAGCTTTCTTT	CASTRTGVAEAFF
many	NA	14	TRBV7-2	TRBJ1-5	TGTGCCAGCAGCAGTAGGGGTAGCAATCAGCCCCAGCATTTT	CASSSRGSNQPQHF
few	NA	13	TRBV6-5	TRBJ2-7	TGTGCCAGCAGTTACTCGGGACCTTACGAGCAGTACTTC	CASSYSGPYEQYF
NA	NA	15	TRBV6-2/TRBV6-3	TRBJ2-3	TGTGCCAGCAGCTCCGGACGCGGTAGGACAGATACGCAGTATTTT	CASSSGRGRTDTQYF
NA	TRBD1	16	TRBV11-1	TRBJ2-1	TGTGCCAGCAGCTTTTTCGGCCAGGGGGCAATCAATGAGCAGTTCTTC	CASSFFGQGAINEQFF
NA	TRBD1	14	TRBV5-1	TRBJ1-1	TGCGCCAGCAGCCCGGGGGACAGCAACACTGAAGCTTTCTTT	CASSPGDSNTEAFF
NA	NA	15	TRBV19	TRBJ2-7	TGTGCCAGTAGTATAAGACGGGGTTCAGGCTACGAGCAGTACTTC	CASSIRRGSGYEQYF
many	NA	17	TRBV7-2	TRBJ2-7	TGTGCCAGCAGCTTACGGGCGACGAAACAGGGTTACTACGAGCAGTACTTC	CASSLRATKQGYYEQYF
NA	NA	14	TRBV30	TRBJ2-2	TGTGCCTGGAGTGGTAACACAGGCACCGGGGAGCTGTTTTTT	CAWSGNTGTGELFF
few	NA	12	TRBV24-1	TRBJ1-5	TGTGCCACCAGTGATCCGGCCGGGACCCAGCATTTT	CATSDPAGTQHF
once	TRBD1	18	TRBV19	TRBJ2-4	TGTGCCAGTAATCCCCACAGCATCGGGACAGATAATAAAAACATTCAGTACTTC	CASNPHSIGTDNKNIQYF
few	TRBD1	16	TRBV7-9	TRBJ1-1	TGTGCCAGCAGCTTAAATAAAGGGACAGGGGTAACTGAAGCTTTCTTT	CASSLNKGTGVTEAFF
NA	TRBD2	15	TRBV6-6	TRBJ2-1	TGTGCCAGCAGTTACTCGGCGGGAGGGCTGACCGAGCAGTTCTTC	CASSYSAGGLTEQFF
many	TRBD1	13	TRBV6-6	TRBJ2-5	TGTGCCACCAGGACAGGGGGACGAGAGACCCAGTACTTC	CATRTGGRETQYF
NA	TRBD1	16	TRBV7-7	TRBJ2-1	TGTGCTAGCAGCTCTTTAGGACAGGGAGGAGGCGATGAGCAGTTCTTC	CASSSLGQGGGDEQFF
few	NA	13	TRBV27	TRBJ2-7	TGTGCCAGCAGTCCGGGACGGGCCTACGAGCAGTACTTC	CASSPGRAYEQYF
few	TRBD2	15	TRBV7-2	TRBJ2-1	TGTGCCAGCAGCTTAGTTCGCGGGAGTATCGATGAGCAGTTCTTC	CASSLVRGSIDEQFF